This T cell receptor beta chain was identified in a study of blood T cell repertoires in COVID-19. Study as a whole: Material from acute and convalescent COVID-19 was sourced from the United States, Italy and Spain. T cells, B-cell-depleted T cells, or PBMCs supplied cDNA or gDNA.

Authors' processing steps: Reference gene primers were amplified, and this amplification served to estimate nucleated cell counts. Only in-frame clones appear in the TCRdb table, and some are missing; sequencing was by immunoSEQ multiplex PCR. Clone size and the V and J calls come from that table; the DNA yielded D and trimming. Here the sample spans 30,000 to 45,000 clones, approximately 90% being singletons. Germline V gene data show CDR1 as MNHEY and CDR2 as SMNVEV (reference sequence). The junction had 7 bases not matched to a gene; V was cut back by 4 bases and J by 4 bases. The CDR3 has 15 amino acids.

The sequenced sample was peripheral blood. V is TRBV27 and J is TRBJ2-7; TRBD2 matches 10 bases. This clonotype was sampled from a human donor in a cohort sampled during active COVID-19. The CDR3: CASSWVAGGVYEQYF. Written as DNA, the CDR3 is TGTGCCAGCAGTTGGGTAGCGGGAGGTGTTTACGAGCAGTACTTC.